This T cell receptor beta chain was retrieved from a study of OX40 agonist ivuxolimab in advanced cancers. The overall study: Head and neck, renal cell, melanoma or hepatocellular carcinoma were the cancers that dose-escalation patients had. Participants could have had prior anti-PD-1, anti-PD-L1 or anti-CTLA-4 therapy, and less than 45% had some.

Generated by immunoSEQ multiplex PCR, the TCRdb table keeps only in-frame clones and is missing some. This table has under 40,000 clones, around 70% appearing once. Germline loops: CDR1 LNHDA, CDR2 SQIVND (reference sequence). The CDR3 contains 15 residues. The V and J ends lost 8 bases and 4 bases respectively, with 17 bases between them. The TCR originated in an adult with an advanced solid tumor such as melanoma, head and neck, liver or kidney cancer. The gene calls are TRBV19 and TRBJ2-2, with D perhaps TRBD1 or TRBD2 (6 bases each). Sequenced material: CD4+ or CD8+ T cells sorted from blood, taken in a trial of the OX40 agonist ivuxolimab. For the CDR3, the DNA is TGTGCCAGTCAGGGGACTCGAGGCCTCACCGGGGAGCTGTTTTTT. It is translated as CASQGTRGLTGELFF.